The TCR beta chain under discussion was sequenced for a study of blood T cells in healthy people across ages. The V gene's germline CDR1 is SGHTA and CDR2 FQGNSA. CDR3 length equals 16 residues. V shed 6 bases, J shed 5 bases, and the junction held 11 bases outside the gene matches. Sample-barcoded 5' priming and a J-beta primer mix drove a second PCR of roughly 7 to 11 cycles. In TCRdb, the 5' RACE reads were re-called with MiXCR into one record per CDR3 protein. The table lists about 970,000 distinct CDR3 sequences, roughly 51% of them singletons, with 20% to 25% in the top ten. The J gene is TRBJ2-3, the V gene TRBV7-2; 10 bases fit TRBD2. Input material: blood. The TCR originated in a woman aged 55-69 years in good health. The CDR3 coding sequence is TGTGCCAGCAGTCTTTTTCTAGCGGGAGAGGGAGATACGCAGTATTTT. Encoded protein: CASSLFLAGEGDTQYF. The complete variable domain, with remaining parts taken from reference TRBV7-2 and TRBJ2-3, reads GAGVSQSPSNKVTEKGKDVELRCDPISGHTALYWYRQSLGQGLEFLIYFQGNSAPDKSGLPSDRFSAERTGGSVSTLTIQRTQQEDSAVYLCASSLFLAGEGDTQYFGPGTRLTVL.